This T cell receptor (beta chain) was documented in a study of blood T cells in healthy people across ages. Alongside a J-beta primer mix, a sample-barcoded 5' primer served in a second PCR lasting roughly 6 to 11 cycles. MiXCR was run by TCRdb on the 5' RACE reads, yielding one entry per CDR3 protein. The profile shows approximately 780,000 distinct CDR3 sequences, 20% to 30% of them singletons. This clonotype was detected only a few times. V lost 4 bases, J lost 1 base, and 16 bases lay in between. Germline V CDR1 and CDR2: MDHEN, SYDVKM. The CDR3 extends over 16 amino acids. This sample also appeared in a second study, on T cells of mothers and their children.

The chain carries TRBV28 and TRBJ2-5, with D hard to call. This TCR came from a boy between 5 and 17 years old in good health. The source material was blood. The CDR3 sequence: CASSSPRAPFQETQYF. CDR3 coding DNA: TGTGCCAGCAGTTCCCCTCGAGCCCCATTCCAAGAGACCCAGTACTTC.